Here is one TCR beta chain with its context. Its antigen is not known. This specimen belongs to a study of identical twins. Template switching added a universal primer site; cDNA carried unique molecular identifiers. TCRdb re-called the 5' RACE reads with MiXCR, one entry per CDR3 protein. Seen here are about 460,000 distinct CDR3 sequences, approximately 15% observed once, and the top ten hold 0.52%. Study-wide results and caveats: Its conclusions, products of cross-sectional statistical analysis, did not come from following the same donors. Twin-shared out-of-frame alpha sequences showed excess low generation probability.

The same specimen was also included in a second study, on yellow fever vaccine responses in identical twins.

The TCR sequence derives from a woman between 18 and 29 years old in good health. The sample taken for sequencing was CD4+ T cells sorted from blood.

Here the CDR3 reads CASRAGGDYEQYF. In nucleotides, the CDR3 is TGCGCCAGCAGGGCCGGGGGGGACTACGAGCAGTACTTC. The chain recombines TRBV23-1 with TRBJ2-7, with 8 bases lining up with TRBD2. TRBV23-1 is an ORF, with its function uncertain. J gave up 3 bases and V 6 bases, and 4 bases lay outside the gene matches. The CDR3 consists of 13 residues.